This passage covers 11 T cell receptor beta chains from one sample sequenced in a study of blood T cell repertoires in COVID-19. Clones were read by immunoSEQ multiplex PCR, and TCRdb kept only the in-frame ones, dropping some. The sample gives over 200,000 clones, 88% of which show up once; roughly 0.8% is in the top ten. Material for sequencing was peripheral blood. The receptors stem from a woman aged 25 to 39 with acute or convalescent COVID-19.

As for this clone: One junction end disagrees with the germline gene, perhaps due to a read error. This chain links TRBV7-9 with TRBJ2-1, with 8 bases matching TRBD1. CDR1 and CDR2 from the germline V gene are SEHNR and FQNEAQ (reference sequence). This CDR3 is built from 12 residues. As DNA, the CDR3 is TGTGCCAGCAGCACGCGAACCGGGACAGGTATCTTC. Translation gives CASSTRTGTGIF.

V gene TRBV19 combines with J gene TRBJ2-1; a weak D match, TRBD1 (5 bases). This CDR3 is built from 15 residues. Trimming left V 7 bases short and J 0 bases short, with 13 bases between. CDR1 and CDR2 (germline): LNHDA, SQIVND (reference sequence). CDR3 sequence reads: CASIGVRSSYNEQFF. Here the CDR3 DNA reads TGTGCCAGTATAGGGGTAAGAAGCTCCTACAATGAGCAGTTCTTC.

The rearrangement links TRBV11-2 to TRBJ2-3; maybe TRBD1 (5 bases). This CDR3 spans 14 amino acids. V lost 3 bases and J 2 bases, leaving 9 bases between the germline ends. Germline CDR1 is SGHAT and CDR2 is FQNNGV. In DNA form, the CDR3 reads TGTGCCAGCAGCTTTGACAGAGTCACAGATACGCAGTATTTT. It yields the protein CASSFDRVTDTQYF.

The V gene is TRBV7-8, the J gene TRBJ2-2; TRBD2 aligns across 10 bases. The CDR3 length is 17 residues. Germline CDR1 SGHVS, CDR2 FQNEAQ. Germline trimming cut 5 bases from V and 3 bases from J; bases unmatched to any gene: 9. CDR3 sequence reads: CASSLLTSGTHTGELFF. The CDR3 region has the DNA TGTGCCAGCAGCCTACTCACTAGCGGGACTCACACCGGGGAGCTGTTTTTT.

This clone was recorded a few times. The chain is built from TRBV5-5 and TRBJ1-2; 10 positions agree with TRBD1. J lost 4 bases, V lost 3 bases, and 9 bases had no gene match. Per germline, CDR1 SGHKS and CDR2 YYEKEE (reference sequence). The CDR3 has 16 residues. CDR3 coding DNA: TGTGCCAGCAGCTCACGGACAGGGGGGGATTTCTATGGCTACACCTTC. Protein product: CASSSRTGGDFYGYTF.

This chain joins TRBV7-2 and TRBJ2-3, with D possibly TRBD2 on 7 matching bases. The CDR3 consists of 16 residues. The V gene's germline CDR1 is SGHTA and CDR2 FQGNSA. The germline V and J ends were trimmed by 7 bases and 0 bases, with 17 bases remaining between them. CDR3 sequence reads: CASKSGGGLSTDTQYF. In DNA, the CDR3 is TGTGCCAGCAAATCGGGGGGCGGTTTAAGCACAGATACGCAGTATTTT.

This chain uses TRBV29-1 with TRBJ2-7; D possibly corresponds to TRBD2 (6 bases). Germline CDR1 is SQVTM and CDR2 is ANQGSEA. Trimming removed 7 bases from V and 5 bases from J, with 15 bases in between. The CDR3 loop spans 12 amino acids. In DNA, the CDR3 is TGCAGCGCCGTGACTAGTTCCCACGAGCAGTACTTC. Its translation is CSAVTSSHEQYF.

This chain joins TRBV10-2 and TRBJ1-6, with TRBD1 matching 7 bases. Germline CDR1 reads WSHSY; CDR2 reads SAAADI. The CDR3 has 13 amino acids. V was clipped by 6 bases and J by 9 bases; unmatched bases: 5. The DNA of the CDR3 is TGCGCCAGCAGACAGGGGAAAAGTTCACCCCTCCACTTT. Protein: CASRQGKSSPLHF.

This clone was detected once. The rearrangement links TRBV27 to TRBJ2-1; TRBD1 matches 9 bases. This CDR3 has 14 amino acids. Germline-derived CDR1 and CDR2 are MNHEY and SMNVEV (reference sequence). The junction had 4 bases not matched to a gene; V was cut back by 4 bases and J by 6 bases. CDR3 amino acids: CASSWDRVTNEQFF. The CDR3 DNA is TGTGCCAGCAGTTGGGACAGGGTAACCAATGAGCAGTTCTTC.

This chain links TRBV30 with TRBJ2-7; TRBD2 matches at 15 bases. Per germline, CDR1 GTSNPN and CDR2 SVGIG (reference sequence). The V and J ends lost 4 bases and 7 bases, in that order; junction bases with no gene match: 14. This CDR3 region has 17 residues. The CDR3 bases are TGTGCCTGGATTCGAGGGACTAGCGGGAGGAATATGCGTGAGCAGTACTTC. Translating it yields CAWIRGTSGRNMREQYF. The variable domain in full, completed from reference TRBV30 and TRBJ2-7, reads SQTIHQWPATLVQPVGSPLSLECTVEGTSNPNLYWYRQAAGRGLQLLFYSVGIGQISSEVPQNLSASRPQDRQFILSSKKLLLSDSGFYLCAWIRGTSGRNMREQYFGPGTRLTVT.

The V call is TRBV14, the J call TRBJ1-2, with 10 bases lining up with TRBD1. The CDR3 is 15 amino acids. J was trimmed by 8 bases and V by 2 bases; bases with no gene match: 8. CDR1 SGHDN and CDR2 FVKESK come from the germline V gene. The CDR3 protein is CASSQSGTGVLGYTF. The CDR3 region has the DNA TGTGCCAGCAGCCAATCCGGGACAGGGGTACTAGGCTACACCTTC. The full variable domain, with the rest looked up from reference TRBV14 and TRBJ1-2, is EAGVTQFPSHSVIEKGQTVTLRCDPISGHDNLYWYRRVMGKEIKFLLHFVKESKQDESGMPNNRFLAERTGGTYSTLKVQPAELEDSGVYFCASSQSGTGVLGYTFGSGTRLTVV.